The clone carrying this T cell receptor beta chain was observed a few times. As yet, its antigen is unknown. The data were obtained in a study of neoadjuvant anti-PD-1 for oral cavity cancer. Points from the study as a whole: Non-responders to neoadjuvant nivolumab had significantly more clonal PBMC T cells than responders.

Sequencing used immunoSEQ multiplex PCR; TCRdb keeps in-frame clones, though not all of them. The sample has approximately 10,000 clones; roughly 64% are singletons. Deletions cut 5 bases from V and 6 bases from J, with 19 bases between. The length of the CDR3 is 15 residues. The V gene's germline CDR1 is SGHTA and CDR2 FQGNSA. Time point denoted: after neoadjuvant nivolumab, at surgical resection. The J gene is TRBJ1-1, the V gene TRBV7-2, with D unclear. The sample was PBMCs, taken after nivolumab (anti-PD-1) treatment. The clonotype was recovered from a person aged 35 to 85 with oral cavity squamous cell carcinoma. CDR3 in DNA: TGTGCCAGCAGCCCTGGTCGGCGGCTGGGCGCTGAAGCTTTCTTT. Protein sequence: CASSPGRRLGAEAFF. The full variable domain, in which reference TRBV7-2 and TRBJ1-1 provide the parts outside the CDR3, is GAGVSQSPSNKVTEKGKDVELRCDPISGHTALYWYRQSLGQGLEFLIYFQGNSAPDKSGLPSDRFSAERTGGSVSTLTIQRTQQEDSAVYLCASSPGRRLGAEAFFGQGTRLTVV.